Shown below are 25 T cell receptor beta chains from a single sample sequenced in a study of blood T cell repertoires in COVID-19. Some clones are missing from TCRdb's copy, which holds only in-frame ones; the method was immunoSEQ multiplex PCR. The sample consists of about 59,000 clones, roughly four fifths of them appearing once. Input material: peripheral blood. These receptors originate from a human donor in a cohort sampled during active COVID-19.

The count of this clone is one. CDR3 nucleotides: TGTGCCAGTGAACGACAGATTAGCCCTAAAAGGGAAGAGACCCAGTACTTC. Protein sequence: CASERQISPKREETQYF. The chain combines TRBV19 with TRBJ2-5; D perhaps matches TRBD1 (5 bases). V was pared by 8 bases and J by 3 bases, with 25 bases between. Per germline, CDR1 LNHDA and CDR2 SQIVND (reference sequence). The CDR3 totals 17 residues.

This sequence joins TRBV7-2 and TRBJ1-2; tentatively, D is TRBD1 (6 bases). Germline values: CDR1 SGHTA, CDR2 FQGNSA. The CDR3 length is 13 residues. V was clipped by 2 bases and J by 8 bases, with 12 bases between them. The CDR3 DNA reads as TGTGCCAGCAGCTTATGGGACACCAGCGGCTACACCTTC. Amino acid sequence: CASSLWDTSGYTF.

V gene TRBV12-3 or TRBV12-4 combines with J gene TRBJ1-1; D gene ambiguous. This CDR3 is built from 12 residues. V shed 5 bases and J shed 6 bases, with 10 bases lying between them. The CDR3 sequence is CASSPGPSEAFF. The CDR3 nucleotides are TGTGCCAGCAGTCCAGGCCCCTCTGAAGCTTTCTTT.

In this sample, this clone turned up many times. The gene calls are TRBV6-4 and TRBJ2-1, with 8 bases aligning to TRBD1. V trimming: 0 bases; J trimming: 7 bases; junction bases outside the gene matches: 5. CDR1 is MRHNA and CDR2 is SNTAGT in the germline V gene. The CDR3 has 15 amino acids. The CDR3 spells CASSDSSGQGNEQFF. The CDR3 DNA is TGTGCCAGCAGTGACTCTAGTGGACAGGGTAATGAGCAGTTCTTC.

The rearrangement joins TRBV10-3 to TRBJ2-7, with D possibly being TRBD1 (6 bases). V lost 5 bases and J lost 3, with 11 bases in between. Germline CDR1 is ENHRY and CDR2 is SYGVKD. This CDR3 has 13 residues. CDR3 residues: CAISTAGVYEQYF. In DNA, the CDR3 is TGTGCCATCAGTACGGCAGGGGTCTACGAGCAGTACTTC.

This clone has a single count. The CDR3 DNA reads as TGTGCCAGCAGCGTAGCGTCAGCGGTTCAAAGCTACACCTTC. It specifies CASSVASAVQSYTF. The rearrangement joins TRBV9 to TRBJ1-2; D remains unclear. This CDR3 region has 14 residues. Germline CDR1 is SGDLS and CDR2 is YYNGEE. The V end was cut by 0 bases, the J end by 9 bases, with 15 bases between. The full variable domain, its missing parts supplied by reference TRBV9 and TRBJ1-2, is DSGVTQTPKHLITATGQRVTLRCSPRSGDLSVYWYQQSLDQGLQFLIQYYNGEERAKGNILERFSAQQFPDLHSELNLSSLELGDSALYFCASSVASAVQSYTFGSGTRLTVV.

The chain recombines TRBV28 with TRBJ1-3; unclear D gene. The CDR3 is made up of 17 amino acids. Germline V gene lookup returns CDR1 MDHEN and CDR2 SYDVKM. V lost 2 bases, J lost 0 bases, and 14 bases lay in between. CDR3 nucleotides: TGTGCCAGCAGTTTACGTCCCGGAGCTTACTCTGGAAACACCATATATTTT. Its protein is CASSLRPGAYSGNTIYF.

The CDR3 nucleotides read TGTGCCAGCAGCTTACGACAGGGCAACAATTCACCCCTCCACTTT. Translating it yields CASSLRQGNNSPLHF. The genes are TRBV7-2 and TRBJ1-6, with 7 positions matching TRBD1. With 2 bases clipped from V and 7 bases from J, the junction kept 5 bases outside the gene matches. In germline, CDR1 is SGHTA, CDR2 FQGNSA. The CDR3 extends over 15 amino acids.

This rearrangement joins TRBV5-6 to TRBJ1-1; D is perhaps TRBD1 (6 bases). This CDR3 comprises 14 residues. V gave up 6 bases and J gave up 5 bases, with 17 bases separating them. Germline V gene sequence: CDR1 SGHDT, CDR2 YYEEEE. This CDR3 reads CASKREQGRTEAFF. The CDR3, as DNA: TGTGCCAGCAAAAGGGAACAGGGACGAACTGAAGCTTTCTTT.

The chain is built from TRBV4-2 and TRBJ2-2; 7 bases are shared with TRBD1. The V gene end was trimmed by 1 base and the J gene end by 5 bases; junction bases not matched to a gene: 7. Germline assignment: CDR1 LGHNA and CDR2 YNFKEQ. CDR3 size: 16 residues. The CDR3 DNA is TGTGCCAGCAGCCAAGTAGGTACAGGGGTGACCGGGGAGCTGTTTTTT. Residues: CASSQVGTGVTGELFF.

The chain employs TRBV7-9 and TRBJ2-2, with 9 bases identical to TRBD1. This CDR3 has 17 amino acids. J lost 1 base, V lost 2 bases, and 5 bases had no gene match. The germline V gene encodes CDR1 SEHNR and CDR2 FQNEAQ (reference sequence). The CDR3 protein is CASSLSMGQGNTGELFF. CDR3 bases: TGTGCCAGCAGCTTATCTATGGGACAGGGGAACACCGGGGAGCTGTTTTTT. Based on the CDR3 plus reference TRBV7-9 and TRBJ2-2, the full variable domain is DTGVSQNPRHKITKRGQNVTFRCDPISEHNRLYWYRQTLGQGPEFLTYFQNEAQLEKSRLLSDRFSAERPKGSFSTLEIQRTEQGDSAMYLCASSLSMGQGNTGELFFGEGSRLTVL.

In its sample, this clone was seen a few times. The J gene is TRBJ1-5, the V gene TRBV2, with D hard to call. With 4 bases removed from V and 1 base from J, the gap between germline ends came to 11 bases. Germline V gene sequence: CDR1 SNHLY, CDR2 FYNNEI. The CDR3 runs 15 residues. CDR3 sequence reads: CASSVARGSNQPQHF. The CDR3 nucleotides are TGTGCCAGCAGTGTTGCCCGCGGAAGCAATCAGCCCCAGCATTTT.

The chain carries TRBV28 and TRBJ1-1, with 7 bases matching TRBD1. Germline values: CDR1 MDHEN, CDR2 SYDVKM. The CDR3 has 16 residues. After removal of 6 bases from V and 1 base from J, the junction contained 11 bases not matched to a gene. The CDR3: CASSSPRQGSNTEAFF. As DNA, the CDR3 is TGTGCCAGCAGCTCGCCGAGACAGGGATCGAACACTGAAGCTTTCTTT.

This chain connects TRBV6-2 or TRBV6-3 to TRBJ2-7, with TRBD2 matching 10 bases. The CDR3 is 16 residues long. Per germline, CDR1 MNHEY and CDR2 SVGEGT. The junction had 5 bases not matched to a gene; V was cut back by 2 bases and J by 1 base. The CDR3 DNA sequence: TGTGCCAGCAGTTACCCCACTAGCGGGGCTTCCTACGAGCAGTACTTC. Its protein is CASSYPTSGASYEQYF.

The V gene is TRBV4-1, the J gene TRBJ2-7, with TRBD2 matching 7 bases. The CDR3 length is 17 residues. Germline CDR1 is MGHRA and CDR2 is YSYEKL. The V segment lost 1 base and the J segment 2 bases; nucleotides outside the gene matches: 11. The CDR3 nucleotides are TGCGCCAGCAGCCAAGGTTCTCAACGGGCGGGAGCCTACGAGCAGTACTTC. As protein: CASSQGSQRAGAYEQYF.

The chain recombines TRBV6-2 or TRBV6-3 with TRBJ2-6; 7 positions agree with TRBD1. Germline loops: CDR1 MNHEY, CDR2 SVGEGT. The CDR3 spans 15 residues. With V trimmed by 2 bases and J by 9 bases, 7 bases remained unmatched. The CDR3 coding sequence is TGTGCCAGCAGTTACACCGGGACAGTGGTCAACGTCCTGACTTTC. Translating gives CASSYTGTVVNVLTF.

The J gene is TRBJ2-1, the V gene TRBV18; D unresolved. With 0 bases removed from V and 6 bases from J, the gap between germline ends came to 6 bases. Germline CDR1 KGHSH, CDR2 LQKENI. CDR3 length equals 13 residues. In DNA, the CDR3 is TGTGCCAGCTCACCACCTATCGGCAATGAGCAGTTCTTC. Its protein product is CASSPPIGNEQFF.

The chain joins TRBV28 to TRBJ2-1; 12 bases match TRBD2. Losses at the gene ends were 5 bases for V and 10 bases for J; bases not matched to a gene: 9. Germline V gene data show CDR1 as MDHEN and CDR2 as SYDVKM. This CDR3 contains 15 residues. The CDR3 spells CASSPSGRAGKEQFF. As DNA, the CDR3 is TGTGCCAGCAGTCCTAGCGGGAGGGCCGGTAAAGAGCAGTTCTTC.

The CDR3 nucleotides are TGTGCCAGCGCGAAAGGAGGGACTAGCGGGACCGAGCAGTACTTC. This gives the protein CASAKGGTSGTEQYF. The chain employs TRBV11-3 and TRBJ2-7, with 13 bases identical to TRBD2. The CDR3 loop spans 15 amino acids. V gave up 8 bases and J gave up 6 bases; unmatched junction bases: 10. The germline V gene has CDR1 SGHNT and CDR2 YENEEA.

The chain employs TRBV6-5 and TRBJ1-1; 9 nucleotides line up with TRBD1. The CDR3 covers 15 residues. With V trimmed by 6 bases and J by 4 bases, 9 bases remained unmatched. Germline V gene data show CDR1 as MNHEY and CDR2 as SVGAGI. In DNA form, the CDR3 reads TGTGCCAGCAGATCCCTTACAGGGGGCGTCACTGAAGCTTTCTTT. Residues: CASRSLTGGVTEAFF.

This chain connects TRBV6-2 or TRBV6-3 to TRBJ2-7; 13 bases fit TRBD2. From germline, CDR1 is MNHEY and CDR2 SVGEGT. Unmatched junction bases numbered 7, after V lost 5 bases and J lost 0 bases. The CDR3 length is 17 residues. The CDR3 loop is CASSPRLAGGYSYEQYF. CDR3 in DNA: TGTGCCAGCAGTCCCAGACTAGCGGGAGGCTACTCCTACGAGCAGTACTTC.

This clone was seen only a few times. This chain links TRBV19 with TRBJ1-6, with D perhaps matching TRBD1 (5 bases). Trimming removed 7 bases from V and 9 bases from J, with 16 bases in between. CDR3 size: 14 residues. Germline V lookup: CDR1 LNHDA, CDR2 SQIVND (reference sequence). CDR3 sequence reads: CASTADGGGSPLHF. The DNA for the CDR3 is TGTGCCAGTACCGCCGATGGGGGGGGTTCACCCCTCCACTTT.

This clone occurred once. This chain uses TRBV5-4 with TRBJ2-1, with D unclear. Trimming removed 0 bases at V and 2 bases at J, with 3 bases between. The germline gives CDR1 SGHNT, CDR2 YYREEE (reference sequence). CDR3 length: 13 amino acids. CDR3 DNA sequence: TGTGCCAGCAGCTTGGCAACCTACAATGAGCAGTTCTTC. It encodes CASSLATYNEQFF.

Only a few counts were recorded for this clone. The chain uses TRBV4-2 and TRBJ2-7; maybe TRBD2 (6 bases). Germline values: CDR1 LGHNA, CDR2 YNFKEQ. This CDR3 has 16 residues. The V end was cut by 3 bases, the J end by 3 bases, with 18 bases between. The CDR3 loop is CASSQVPGLNSYEQYF. The CDR3 DNA reads TGTGCCAGCAGCCAGGTACCGGGACTGAATAGCTACGAGCAGTACTTC.

The gene calls are TRBV5-4 and TRBJ2-7; 9 bases map to TRBD1. The CDR3 extends over 13 amino acids. Looked up from germline, CDR1 is SGHNT and CDR2 is YYREEE (reference sequence). Losses at the gene ends were 2 bases for V and 7 bases for J; bases not matched to a gene: 4. CDR3 loop: CASSFDRGWEQYF. The CDR3 nucleotides are TGTGCCAGCAGCTTCGACAGGGGGTGGGAGCAGTACTTC.